The 29 T cell receptor beta chains below were found in one sample sequenced in a study of cytomegalovirus exposure and HLA in healthy donors. Primers: 60 Vbeta forward and 13 Jbeta reverse. TCRdb keeps only in-frame clones here, not all; method: immunoSEQ multiplex PCR. The sample comprises about 160,000 clones, over 70% of which are singletons, and roughly 1.4% rests with the top ten. Source material: PBMCs. Source of these receptors: a woman between 18 and 30 years old in good health and CMV-seronegative.

CDR3 region: CATSRDQTGGYTF. In nucleotides, the CDR3 is TGTGCCACCAGCAGAGATCAAACGGGTGGCTACACCTTC. The chain employs TRBV15 and TRBJ1-2; D gene uncertain. V lost 0 bases to trimming and J lost 7 bases, with 9 bases between them. The germline CDR1 and CDR2 sequences are LNHNV and YYDKDF (reference sequence). The CDR3 is 13 residues long.

The rearrangement links TRBV6-5 to TRBJ2-3; D remains ambiguous. The ends were cut back, 0 bases at V and 0 bases at J, with 10 bases in the middle. Looked up from germline, CDR1 is MNHEY and CDR2 is SVGAGI. This CDR3 contains 16 residues. The CDR3 nucleotides read TGTGCCAGCAGTTACTCAGGCGGAACTAGCACAGATACGCAGTATTTT. Its translation is CASSYSGGTSTDTQYF.

This clone has a handful of counts. The rearrangement uses TRBV2 and TRBJ2-5, with TRBD1 identical over 9 bases. Germline V gives CDR1 SNHLY, CDR2 FYNNEI. V dropped 7 bases and J dropped 4; count of bases not matched to a gene: 1. The CDR3 length is 12 residues. The CDR3 bases are TGTGCCAGCATGGACAGGGGAGAGACCCAGTACTTC. Its protein is CASMDRGETQYF.

The V and J genes are TRBV5-1 and TRBJ2-7; 8 nucleotides line up with TRBD2. Per germline, CDR1 SGHRS and CDR2 YFSETQ. This CDR3 region has 15 residues. After removal of 2 bases from V and 4 bases from J, the junction contained 8 bases not matched to a gene. CDR3 sequence: CASSFRGGGGYEQYF. CDR3 sequence (DNA): TGCGCCAGCAGCTTCCGGGGGGGAGGAGGTTACGAGCAGTACTTC.

J is TRBJ1-1 and V is TRBV7-2; 9 bases fit TRBD1. Germline V gene sequence: CDR1 SGHTA, CDR2 FQGNSA. The CDR3 length is 14 residues. After removal of 6 bases from V and 2 bases from J, the junction contained 4 bases not matched to a gene. The CDR3 DNA follows: TGTGCCAGCAGAAGGGGACAGGGTAACACTGAAGCTTTCTTT. It yields the protein CASRRGQGNTEAFF.

The chain couples TRBV7-9 to TRBJ1-2, with a possible D match to TRBD1 (6 bases). Germline V gene data show CDR1 as SEHNR and CDR2 as FQNEAQ (reference sequence). This CDR3 is 12 amino acids long. V was trimmed by 4 bases and J by 5 bases, leaving 8 bases between them. CDR3 amino acids: CASSSTGYGYTF. The CDR3 DNA sequence: TGTGCCAGCAGCTCCACAGGGTATGGCTACACCTTC.

The gene calls are TRBV6-6 and TRBJ2-7, with 9 bases lining up with TRBD1. J gave up 5 bases and V 6 bases, and 8 bases lay outside the gene matches. This CDR3 has 14 amino acids. The V gene's germline CDR1 is MNHNY and CDR2 SVGAGI (reference sequence). Written as DNA, the CDR3 is TGTGCCAGCAGACTGACAGGGGGTAATAACGAGCAGTACTTC. Residues: CASRLTGGNNEQYF.

This sequence joins TRBV19 and TRBJ1-2; 10 positions match TRBD1. Germline CDR1 and CDR2: LNHDA and SQIVND (reference sequence). Trimming took 6 bases from V and 2 from J; bases not matched to a gene: 12. The CDR3 is made up of 17 amino acids. The CDR3 DNA follows: TGTGCCAGTAGCCGACCACCGGGACAGGGGACGAACTATGGCTACACCTTC. Translating it yields CASSRPPGQGTNYGYTF.

This clone was seen once. The chain combines TRBV11-3 with TRBJ2-3, with 8 nucleotides matching TRBD1. V lost 5 bases, J lost 4 bases, and 14 bases stayed unmatched. Per the germline V gene, CDR1 is SGHNT and CDR2 is YENEEA. CDR3 length equals 17 residues. CDR3 in DNA: TGTGCCAGCAGCCCCCACTTGGCGGGACAGGTTTCAGATACGCAGTATTTT. This codes for CASSPHLAGQVSDTQYF. The variable domain in full, with the rest retrieved from reference TRBV11-3 and TRBJ2-3, is EAGVVQSPRYKIIEKKQPVAFWCNPISGHNTLYWYLQNLGQGPELLIRYENEEAVDDSQLPKDRFSAERLKGVDSTLKIQPAELGDSAVYLCASSPHLAGQVSDTQYFGPGTRLTVL.

This clone was found a few times. The V call is TRBV5-1, the J call TRBJ2-2, with 12 bases that match TRBD2. The CDR3 has 17 amino acids. Germline CDR1 and CDR2: SGHRS and YFSETQ. The ends lost 0 bases at V and 7 bases at J; junction bases unmatched: 7. CDR3 sequence: CASSLAASGGAGGELFF. The DNA of the CDR3 is TGCGCCAGCAGCTTGGCGGCTAGCGGGGGGGCCGGCGGGGAGCTGTTTTTT. Complete variable domain (other parts from reference TRBV5-1 and TRBJ2-2): KAGVTQTPRYLIKTRGQQVTLSCSPISGHRSVSWYQQTPGQGLQFLFEYFSETQRNKGNFPGRFSGRQFSNSRSEMNVSTLELGDSALYLCASSLAASGGAGGELFFGEGSRLTVL.

The chain links TRBV12-1 to TRBJ2-3; TRBD2 is taken as the D call from the table, unchecked against the DNA. TRBV12-1 corresponds to a pseudogene. The CDR3 loop spans 14 amino acids. DNA for the CDR3: TGTGCCAGCAGCGAGCGGGGGGTAAGGGGCCCGCAGTATTTT. Translating gives CASSERGVRGPQYF.

The chain recombines TRBV29-1 with TRBJ1-1; the D gene is possibly TRBD1 (5 bases). V shed 6 bases and J shed 3 bases, with 8 bases lying between them. Germline CDR1 reads SQVTM; CDR2 reads ANQGSEA. The CDR3 loop spans 11 amino acids. This CDR3 reads CSVTGHTEAFF. CDR3 nucleotide sequence: TGCAGCGTAACAGGTCACACTGAAGCTTTCTTT.

This clone was detected only a few times. The chain is built from TRBV5-5 and TRBJ2-3; a weak D match, TRBD1 (5 bases). Per germline, CDR1 SGHKS and CDR2 YYEKEE (reference sequence). Trimming took off 1 base at V and 4 bases at J, with 10 bases between the two ends. The CDR3 spans 14 residues. CDR3 residues: CASSLSAGPDTQYF. CDR3 in DNA: TGTGCCAGCAGCTTGTCTGCAGGGCCAGATACGCAGTATTTT.

This chain connects TRBV11-3 to TRBJ2-3; TRBD1 is a possible D gene (5 bases). The CDR3 spans 15 residues. The germline V gene encodes CDR1 SGHNT and CDR2 YENEEA. Trimming pared 5 bases from V and 0 bases from J, leaving 12 bases between. CDR3 region: CASSAHDRSTDTQYF. The CDR3 coding sequence is TGTGCCAGCAGCGCCCACGACAGAAGCACAGATACGCAGTATTTT.

The V and J genes are TRBV5-6 and TRBJ1-1; perhaps TRBD1 as D (5 bases). The CDR3 covers 15 residues. Germline V CDR1 and CDR2: SGHDT, YYEEEE. V dropped 5 bases and J dropped 0 bases, with 14 bases sitting between them. CDR3 coding DNA: TGTGCCAGCAGACCGACGACAGAGTTGAACACTGAAGCTTTCTTT. It yields the protein CASRPTTELNTEAFF.

The chain links TRBV5-5 to TRBJ2-7, with D uncertain. The CDR3 extends over 13 amino acids. V was trimmed by 1 base and J by 2 bases, leaving 7 bases between them. Germline V gene lookup returns CDR1 SGHKS and CDR2 YYEKEE (reference sequence). The CDR3 spells CASSLRIAYEQYF. The CDR3 nucleotides are TGTGCCAGCAGCTTGCGAATAGCCTACGAGCAGTACTTC.

This clone occurred once. This chain uses TRBV7-6 with TRBJ1-1, with D tentatively TRBD1 (5 bases). CDR3 length: 13 residues. V lost 5 bases to trimming and J lost 6 bases, with 13 bases between them. Germline V gene data show CDR1 as SGHVS and CDR2 as FNYEAQ. CDR3 in DNA: TGTGCCAGCAGCCCGGGCAGGGCCGCTGAAGCTTTCTTT. Protein sequence: CASSPGRAAEAFF.

This rearrangement joins TRBV9 to TRBJ2-3; 10 nucleotides agree with TRBD2. The J segment lost 1 base and the V segment lost 3 bases, leaving 5 bases of the junction unmatched. The CDR3 totals 16 residues. Germline CDR1 is SGDLS and CDR2 is YYNGEE. The CDR3 bases are TGTGCCAGCAGCGCGCTAGCGGGGGACGGCACAGATACGCAGTATTTT. Translation gives CASSALAGDGTDTQYF.

The rearrangement links TRBV7-9 to TRBJ1-2, with 7 bases lining up with TRBD1. There are 18 residues in the CDR3. Germline trimming cut 5 bases from V and 3 bases from J; bases unmatched to any gene: 18. Germline lookup yields CDR1 SEHNR and CDR2 FQNEAQ (reference sequence). The chain's CDR3 is CASSQATGAIILHYGYTF. As DNA, the CDR3 is TGTGCCAGCAGCCAAGCAACAGGGGCGATTATTCTGCACTATGGCTACACCTTC.

The V call is TRBV6-5, the J call TRBJ2-1, with 9 nucleotides matching TRBD1. Germline CDR1 MNHEY, CDR2 SVGAGI. There are 15 residues in the CDR3. With 5 bases clipped from V and 9 bases from J, the junction kept 11 bases outside the gene matches. The CDR3 sequence: CASSIDRGEGTEQFF. The DNA for the CDR3 is TGTGCCAGCAGTATAGACAGGGGGGAAGGAACTGAGCAGTTCTTC.

The chain couples TRBV6-4 to TRBJ2-3, with unresolved D. Germline V lookup: CDR1 MRHNA, CDR2 SNTAGT. The CDR3 is made up of 13 amino acids. The V and J ends lost 2 bases and 5 bases respectively, with 8 bases between them. For the CDR3, the DNA is TGTGCCAGCAGTGACGGAGAGAAAGATACGCAGTATTTT. This sequence encodes CASSDGEKDTQYF.

The chain couples TRBV11-1 to TRBJ2-7, with D possibly being TRBD2 (5 bases). Germline CDR1 SGHAT, CDR2 FQDESV (reference sequence). The CDR3 is 16 amino acids. V was trimmed by 5 bases and J by 2 bases, leaving 19 bases between them. CDR3 residues: CASSARGSGRTYEQYF. The CDR3 coding sequence is TGTGCCAGCAGCGCCCGCGGGTCTGGCCGCACCTACGAGCAGTACTTC.

The chain couples TRBV6-5 to TRBJ1-1, with TRBD1 identical over 7 bases. The CDR3 is 15 residues long. After removal of 6 bases from V and 1 base from J, the junction contained 8 bases not matched to a gene. The germline CDR1 and CDR2 sequences are MNHEY and SVGAGI. The CDR3 spells CASSTYRDRNTEAFF. CDR3 in DNA: TGTGCCAGCAGCACCTACCGGGACAGGAACACTGAAGCTTTCTTT.

The chain joins TRBV27 to TRBJ1-1, with a weak D call TRBD1 (5 bases). V shed 3 bases and J shed 4 bases, with 9 bases lying between them. The CDR3 has 13 amino acids. Germline V gene lookup returns CDR1 MNHEY and CDR2 SMNVEV (reference sequence). As DNA, the CDR3 is TGTGCCAGCAGTTTTGGTGGGGCCACTGAAGCTTTCTTT. It encodes CASSFGGATEAFF.

The chain uses TRBV15 and TRBJ1-3; the D is unclear. The germline gives CDR1 LNHNV, CDR2 YYDKDF (reference sequence). The CDR3 sequence is 15 residues long. The germline V and J ends were trimmed by 6 bases and 5 bases, with 17 bases remaining between them. The CDR3 DNA sequence: TGTGCCACCAGGTATGGCCCAGAGGATCGAAACACCATATATTTT. Translation gives CATRYGPEDRNTIYF. Variable domain in full (rest from reference TRBV15 and TRBJ1-3): DAMVIQNPRYQVTQFGKPVTLSCSQTLNHNVMYWYQQKSSQAPKLLFHYYDKDFNNEADTPDNFQSRRPNTSFCFLDIRSPGLGDTAMYLCATRYGPEDRNTIYFGEGSWLTVV.

This chain uses TRBV4-1 with TRBJ1-2, with D perhaps matching TRBD1 (6 bases). V was clipped by 3 bases and J by 5 bases, with 19 bases between them. Germline assignment: CDR1 MGHRA and CDR2 YSYEKL. This CDR3 has 16 residues. This CDR3 is CASSQHVLQGQYGYTF. CDR3 coding DNA: TGCGCCAGCAGCCAGCACGTCCTTCAAGGACAGTATGGCTACACCTTC.

This clone was recorded once. The rearrangement links TRBV10-3 to TRBJ2-5, with 14 nucleotides matching TRBD2. The CDR3 spans 18 residues. Germline V gene lookup returns CDR1 ENHRY and CDR2 SYGVKD. Trimming took 0 bases from V and 2 from J; bases not matched to a gene: 5. CDR3 coding DNA: TGTGCCATCAGTGAGTCGGGACTAGCGGGGGTTCGACAAGAGACCCAGTACTTC. Translating it yields CAISESGLAGVRQETQYF.

This chain uses TRBV19 with TRBJ1-5; D gene uncertain. Germline CDR1 LNHDA, CDR2 SQIVND (reference sequence). With 7 bases removed from V and 5 bases from J, the gap between germline ends came to 21 bases. The CDR3 spans 16 residues. The DNA for the CDR3 is TGTGCCAGTATCGGAAGGAGTGGGGAGACGGATCAGCCCCAGCATTTT. It specifies CASIGRSGETDQPQHF.

This clone was counted a single time. The V call is TRBV5-6, the J call TRBJ2-2, with TRBD2 matching 10 bases. This CDR3 contains 19 residues. CDR1 and CDR2 (germline): SGHDT, YYEEEE. J lost 0 bases, V lost 3 bases, and 11 bases had no gene match. The DNA for the CDR3 is TGTGCCAGCAGCTGGTTTAGCGGGGGGACAAACGCGAACACCGGGGAGCTGTTTTTT. This codes for CASSWFSGGTNANTGELFF.